The source of this TCR beta chain is a study of T cell repertoires in cytomegalovirus infection. Study-wide context: Indications came from public TCR beta signatures; they pointed to CMV infection and to a matching HLA type.

TCRdb reprocessed the reads with MiXCR, giving one entry per CDR3 protein. The repertoire holds a few hundred thousand distinct CDR3 sequences, with over 35% as singletons. V was cut by 7 bases and J by 7 bases, with 10 bases left in between. This CDR3 is built from 12 residues. For this clonotype: Its antigen is undetermined.

Here the sequenced sample was cultured PBMCs, taken from culture after CMV antigen stimulation. The source is a human donor in good health (CMV status not recorded). Some clones in this sample may be carry-over from other donors' samples. V usage is TRBV12-3 or TRBV12-4 and J usage is TRBJ1-4; D not resolved. DNA of the CDR3: TGTGCCAGCACCGAGGGTGGTGAAAAACTGTTTTTT. It codes for CASTEGGEKLFF.